This T cell receptor (beta chain) was identified in a study of blood T cell repertoires in COVID-19. The wider study: Researchers got acute and convalescent COVID-19 samples from the United States, Italy and Spain. T cells, B-cell-depleted T cells, or PBMCs supplied cDNA or gDNA.

Per the original data handling: Scientists estimated how many nucleated cells there were by amplifying reference gene primers. The table came from immunoSEQ multiplex PCR; TCRdb's copy has only in-frame clones and leaves some out. That table gives V, J and clone size, and the DNA gave D and trimming. This repertoire shows 200,000 to 250,000 clones, approximately 84% found once; its top ten account for over 6.5%. Trimming removed 11 bases at V and 0 bases at J, with 20 bases between. Germline values: CDR1 LNHDA, CDR2 SQIVND (reference sequence). There are 16 residues in the CDR3. The Seattle patients joined while their infection was active and were tracked longitudinally afterward.

The origin of this receptor is a woman older than 75 with COVID-19, enrolled during active disease. Sequences were obtained from peripheral blood. The rearrangement links TRBV19 to TRBJ1-5, with D maybe TRBD1 (6 bases). CDR3: CASQQGAVNSNQPQHF. CDR3 DNA sequence: TGTGCCTCCCAACAGGGCGCCGTAAATAGCAATCAGCCCCAGCATTTT. Full variable domain (missing parts from reference TRBV19 and TRBJ1-5): DGGITQSPKYLFRKEGQNVTLSCEQNLNHDAMYWYRQDPGQGLRLIYYSQIVNDFQKGDIAEGYSVSREKKESFPLTVTSAQKNPTAFYLCASQQGAVNSNQPQHFGDGTRLSIL.